A single sample is the source of the 24 T cell receptor beta chains below, sequenced in a study of beta chain features in type 1 diabetes. What these receptors recognize is not known. The authors reverse transcribed all of the isolated RNA, so sequencing captured expressed TCRB transcripts. The repertoire was sequenced with immunoSEQ multiplex PCR; TCRdb's copy has only in-frame clones and lacks some. Among approximately 20,000 clones listed, about three fifths were seen once. Study-wide results and limits: Shortening of TCRB CDR3s, moderate but significant, appeared in all four CD4+ subsets of Type 1 diabetes patients.

The specimen was stem cell memory CD4+ T cells from blood. Source of these receptors: a man aged 18 to 30 with type 1 diabetes.

The V gene is TRBV5-1, the J gene TRBJ1-1, with TRBD1 identical over 9 bases. Germline V gene sequence: CDR1 SGHRS, CDR2 YFSETQ. The trim removed 4 bases at V and 7 bases at J, leaving 8 bases unmatched. The CDR3 runs to 14 residues. CDR3 region: CASSVTQGAGEAFF. The CDR3 region has the DNA TGCGCCAGCAGCGTTACACAGGGGGCTGGTGAAGCTTTCTTT.

This chain connects TRBV19 to TRBJ2-3, with no clear D. Trimming pared 3 bases from V and 6 bases from J, leaving 13 bases between. From germline, CDR1 is LNHDA and CDR2 SQIVND (reference sequence). This CDR3 has 14 residues. The DNA of the CDR3 is TGTGCCAGTAGTATCCCTAGGATAGCCGATACGCAGTATTTT. Residues: CASSIPRIADTQYF.

This chain links TRBV4-3 with TRBJ2-7; D is uncertain. Between the trimmed V and J ends, which lost 0 bases and 1 base, there was a span of 7 bases. The CDR3 is 14 residues long. Germline loops: CDR1 LGHNA, CDR2 YSLEER. This chain's CDR3 is CASSQDYSSYEQYF. CDR3 sequence (DNA): TGCGCCAGCAGCCAAGATTATAGTTCCTACGAGCAGTACTTC.

The chain combines TRBV6-5 with TRBJ1-1; D remains unclear. Germline CDR1 MNHEY, CDR2 SVGAGI. V was clipped by 5 bases and J by 5 bases, with 18 bases between them. The CDR3 runs to 15 residues. This CDR3 reads CASSNLAGLGTEAFF. The CDR3 coding sequence is TGTGCCAGCAGTAACCTCGCGGGGTTGGGAACTGAAGCTTTCTTT.

This clone has only one observation. The chain employs TRBV5-4 and TRBJ2-7, with D possibly matching TRBD2 (6 bases). The V gene's germline CDR1 is SGHNT and CDR2 YYREEE (reference sequence). This CDR3 has 13 residues. V was cut by 4 bases and J by 6 bases, with 14 bases left in between. This CDR3 reads CASSMGLLSEQYF. For the CDR3, the DNA is TGTGCCAGCAGCATGGGACTCCTATCCGAGCAGTACTTC.

This clone has just a few counts. The chain links TRBV7-9 to TRBJ2-2; the match to TRBD1 covers 8 bases. V lost 9 bases to trimming and J lost 6 bases; unmatched junction nucleotides: 15. This CDR3 contains 16 residues. Germline V gives CDR1 SEHNR, CDR2 FQNEAQ (reference sequence). Here the CDR3 DNA reads TGTGCCAGGAACCCGATCCCGGACAGGGTAGCCGGGGAGCTGTTTTTT. Translating gives CARNPIPDRVAGELFF.

The chain couples TRBV9 to TRBJ2-3, with TRBD1 as a possible D gene (6 bases). CDR3 length equals 13 residues. Germline CDR1 reads SGDLS; CDR2 reads YYNGEE. V lost 3 bases, J lost 7 bases, and 12 bases lay in between. CDR3 in DNA: TGTGCCAGCAGCGGGCCGGACAGCAATACGCAGTATTTT. Encoded protein: CASSGPDSNTQYF.

The chain carries TRBV7-2 and TRBJ2-2; 9 bases line up with TRBD2. The CDR3 consists of 18 residues. Germline V CDR1 and CDR2: SGHTA, FQGNSA. V dropped 1 base and J dropped 3; count of bases not matched to a gene: 9. CDR3 sequence: CASSLDTAGGRDTGELFF. CDR3 bases: TGTGCCAGCAGCTTAGACACGGCGGGAGGGCGGGACACCGGGGAGCTGTTTTTT.

The chain recombines TRBV5-1 with TRBJ2-1; 11 bases fit TRBD2. This CDR3 spans 15 amino acids. Germline V gives CDR1 SGHRS, CDR2 YFSETQ. V lost 6 bases to trimming and J lost 3 bases; unmatched junction nucleotides: 5. CDR3 nucleotide sequence: TGCGCCAGCAACCTACTAGCGGGAGACTACAATGAGCAGTTCTTC. Translated, it gives CASNLLAGDYNEQFF.

This clone was counted only a few times. The rearrangement joins TRBV7-2 to TRBJ2-2; D gene ambiguous. CDR3 size: 14 residues. V was clipped by 1 base and J by 1 base, with 4 bases between them. The germline gives CDR1 SGHTA, CDR2 FQGNSA. The CDR3 sequence is CASSLDRNTGELFF. CDR3 DNA: TGTGCCAGCAGCTTAGACAGGAACACCGGGGAGCTGTTTTTT. Full variable domain (remainder filled in from reference TRBV7-2 and TRBJ2-2): GAGVSQSPSNKVTEKGKDVELRCDPISGHTALYWYRQSLGQGLEFLIYFQGNSAPDKSGLPSDRFSAERTGGSVSTLTIQRTQQEDSAVYLCASSLDRNTGELFFGEGSRLTVL.

The chain uses TRBV30 and TRBJ1-2; 9 bases are a match to TRBD1. The CDR3 is made up of 15 amino acids. Losses at the gene ends were 2 bases for V and 4 bases for J; bases not matched to a gene: 8. Per germline, CDR1 GTSNPN and CDR2 SVGIG (reference sequence). CDR3 nucleotide sequence: TGTGCCTGGAGTAGAGGGGGACAGGGTGGCTATGGCTACACCTTC. Protein sequence: CAWSRGGQGGYGYTF. The full variable domain, with the rest looked up from reference TRBV30 and TRBJ1-2, is SQTIHQWPATLVQPVGSPLSLECTVEGTSNPNLYWYRQAAGRGLQLLFYSVGIGQISSEVPQNLSASRPQDRQFILSSKKLLLSDSGFYLCAWSRGGQGGYGYTFGSGTRLTVV.

A few counts support this clone. The chain uses TRBV4-3 and TRBJ2-5; maybe TRBD2 (7 bases). Germline CDR1 reads LGHNA; CDR2 reads YSLEER. V lost 2 bases to trimming and J lost 4 bases, with 17 bases between them. CDR3 length: 16 amino acids. This CDR3 is CASSQRTGGLVETQYF. Written as DNA, the CDR3 is TGCGCCAGCAGCCAACGTACGGGGGGCCTCGTAGAGACCCAGTACTTC.

The chain uses TRBV6-1 and TRBJ2-5; 7 nucleotides agree with TRBD1. The tail of the sequence fits TRBJ2-7 better, so the J call may be wrong. The CDR3 has 14 amino acids. Germline lookup yields CDR1 MNHNS and CDR2 SASEGT. Written as DNA, the CDR3 is TGTGCCAGCGAACACCCGGGACAGTCGGACGAGCAGTACTTC. It translates to CASEHPGQSDEQYF.

The chain carries TRBV9 and TRBJ1-2; D is uncertain. Between the trimmed V and J ends, which lost 0 bases and 2 bases, there was a span of 5 bases. The CDR3 length is 13 residues. Looked up from germline, CDR1 is SGDLS and CDR2 is YYNGEE. This CDR3 reads CASSVEQNYGYTF. CDR3 bases: TGTGCCAGCAGCGTAGAACAGAACTATGGCTACACCTTC.

V and J are TRBV13 and TRBJ1-2; D possibly corresponds to TRBD1 (5 bases). Germline assignment: CDR1 PRHDT and CDR2 FYEKMQ (reference sequence). The V end was cut by 5 bases, the J end by 4 bases, with 11 bases between. The CDR3 spans 13 residues. The CDR3 region is CASSRDSFYGYTF. The CDR3 coding sequence is TGTGCCAGCAGCCGCGACAGCTTCTATGGCTACACCTTC.

The rearrangement links TRBV28 to TRBJ2-5; no clear D. Germline lookup yields CDR1 MDHEN and CDR2 SYDVKM. The V end lost 3 bases, the J end lost 5 bases, and 10 bases lay between the germline ends. This CDR3 has 13 amino acids. The CDR3 bases are TGTGCCAGCAGTTTCCAACTGGTGGAGACCCAGTACTTC. It yields the protein CASSFQLVETQYF.

This chain uses TRBV2 with TRBJ2-1; 7 nucleotides line up with TRBD2. Germline loops: CDR1 SNHLY, CDR2 FYNNEI. Germline trimming cut 1 base from V and 5 bases from J; bases unmatched to any gene: 8. The CDR3 has 16 amino acids. The CDR3 DNA sequence: TGTGCCAGCAGTGAAGTGGGGCCTAGCGGACACAATGAGCAGTTCTTC. Its protein product is CASSEVGPSGHNEQFF.

This clone came up a few times. This rearrangement joins TRBV6-6 to TRBJ2-3, with D unresolved. The ends were cut back, 6 bases at V and 2 bases at J, with 12 bases in the middle. CDR3 length equals 14 residues. Germline V lookup: CDR1 MNHNY, CDR2 SVGAGI (reference sequence). CDR3 DNA sequence: TGTGCCAGCAGAGCGAAAGGTTCCACAGATACGCAGTATTTT. Residues: CASRAKGSTDTQYF.

The rearrangement links TRBV5-6 to TRBJ2-6; perhaps TRBD1 as D (6 bases). The CDR3 sequence is 15 residues long. CDR1 and CDR2 from the germline V gene are SGHDT and YYEEEE. Trimming removed 4 bases at V and 5 bases at J, with 13 bases between. CDR3 sequence reads: CASSLLTGWANVLTF. The CDR3 DNA reads TGTGCCAGCAGCCTGTTGACAGGATGGGCCAACGTCCTGACTTTC.

The CDR3 loop reads CATSRDHSTSGSFGEQFF. The CDR3 DNA is TGTGCCACCAGCAGAGACCACAGTACTAGCGGGAGTTTCGGCGAGCAGTTCTTC. The gene calls are TRBV15 and TRBJ2-1; TRBD2 matches at 11 bases. The CDR3 is 18 amino acids. Germline V gives CDR1 LNHNV, CDR2 YYDKDF (reference sequence). V shed 0 bases, J shed 10 bases, and the junction held 14 bases outside the gene matches.

The J gene is TRBJ2-2, the V gene TRBV10-3, with 10 bases matching TRBD2. This CDR3 spans 16 amino acids. Trimming at V came to 4 bases and at J to 2 bases, leaving 4 bases not matched to a gene. Germline-derived CDR1 and CDR2 are ENHRY and SYGVKD. In DNA, the CDR3 is TGTGCCATCAGTGGCGTAGCGGGAGGTAACACCGGGGAGCTGTTTTTT. It encodes CAISGVAGGNTGELFF.

This clone was picked up a small number of times. J is TRBJ2-3 and V is TRBV27; 7 nucleotides match TRBD2. This CDR3 region has 20 residues. The V gene's germline CDR1 is MNHEY and CDR2 SMNVEV (reference sequence). V lost 8 bases and J lost 1; bases outside the gene matches: 24. The CDR3 DNA reads as TGTGCCAGCTGGCCCGCCTCAGGGTGGGGACTAACGGGACGCACAGATACGCAGTATTTT. Protein: CASWPASGWGLTGRTDTQYF.

This clone was observed a few times. The chain couples TRBV5-4 to TRBJ2-5; 11 bases agree with TRBD1. The CDR3 is 15 residues long. J was trimmed by 5 bases and V by 2 bases; bases with no gene match: 5. Per germline, CDR1 SGHNT and CDR2 YYREEE (reference sequence). The chain's CDR3 is CASSFRTGGDETQYF. For the CDR3, the DNA is TGTGCCAGCAGCTTTAGGACAGGGGGCGACGAGACCCAGTACTTC.

This chain uses TRBV11-2 with TRBJ2-7, with a possible D match to TRBD1 (5 bases). Per the germline V gene, CDR1 is SGHAT and CDR2 is FQNNGV. This CDR3 has 14 residues. V was pared by 0 bases and J by 3 bases, with 9 bases between. CDR3 residues: CASSLDRTNYEQYF. The CDR3 DNA sequence: TGTGCCAGCAGCTTAGATCGGACAAACTACGAGCAGTACTTC. Filled out from reference TRBV11-2 and TRBJ2-7, the complete variable domain reads EAGVAQSPRYKIIEKRQSVAFWCNPISGHATLYWYQQILGQGPKLLIQFQNNGVVDDSQLPKDRFSAERLKGVDSTLKIQPAKLEDSAVYLCASSLDRTNYEQYFGPGTRLTVT.